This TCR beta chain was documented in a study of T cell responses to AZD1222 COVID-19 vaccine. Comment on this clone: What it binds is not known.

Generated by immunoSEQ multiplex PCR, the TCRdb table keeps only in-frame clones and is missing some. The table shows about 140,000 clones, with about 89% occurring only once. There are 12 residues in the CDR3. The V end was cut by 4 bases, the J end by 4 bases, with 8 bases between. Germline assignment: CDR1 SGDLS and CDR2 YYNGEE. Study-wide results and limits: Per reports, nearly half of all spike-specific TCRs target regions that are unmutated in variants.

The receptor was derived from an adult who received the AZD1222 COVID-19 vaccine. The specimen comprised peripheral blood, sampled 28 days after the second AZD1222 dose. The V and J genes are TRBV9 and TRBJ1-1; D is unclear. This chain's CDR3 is CASSTSTTEAFF. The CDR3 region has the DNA TGTGCCAGCAGCACTTCCACCACTGAAGCTTTCTTT.